A selection of T cell receptor beta chains follows, all from one sample in a study of blood T cell repertoires in COVID-19. TCRdb's copy holds only in-frame clones and misses some; the assay was immunoSEQ multiplex PCR. This table has some 390,000 clones, about 90% appearing once. The sequenced material came from peripheral blood. The receptors here all came from a woman aged 55-75 years with COVID-19, enrolled during active disease. The CDR3 runs from the conserved cysteine through the conserved F or W. The order of the fields is V gene, J gene, D gene, clone size, CDR3 protein, CDR3 DNA. The D gene is left open where the match is weak. Expanded clones get a size class; other rows say once, few or many, or leave the size out.

TRBV30	TRBJ1-3	NA	NA	CAWMYGVGNTIYF	TGTGCCTGGATGTACGGGGTTGGAAACACCATATATTTT
TRBV5-1	TRBJ1-2	TRBD1	NA	CASSLDRGGANYGYTF	TGCGCCAGCAGCTTAGACCGAGGGGGCGCCAACTATGGCTACACCTTC
TRBV6-5	TRBJ2-7	TRBD1	once	CATGDRTGRREQYF	TGTGCCACCGGGGATAGGACAGGAAGGAGGGAGCAGTACTTC
TRBV5-5	TRBJ1-5	NA	NA	CASSLLQGDQPQHF	TGTGCCAGCAGCTTGCTACAGGGAGATCAGCCCCAGCATTTT
TRBV6-2/TRBV6-3	TRBJ2-3	TRBD2	once	CASSSREADTQYF	TGTGCCAGCAGTTCCCGGGAGGCAGATACGCAGTATTTT
TRBV3-1/TRBV3-2	TRBJ1-1	NA	NA	CASSIQVSTEAFF	TGTGCCAGCAGCATCCAGGTGAGCACTGAAGCTTTCTTT
TRBV14	TRBJ1-2	NA	NA	CASRQGAGLNYGYTF	TGTGCCAGCAGACAAGGGGCAGGGCTTAACTATGGCTACACCTTC
TRBV13	TRBJ1-2	TRBD1	once	CASSLGQGASGYTF	TGTGCCAGCAGCTTAGGCCAGGGGGCAAGTGGCTACACCTTC
TRBV2	TRBJ2-2	NA	NA	CATRGQGTNTGELFF	TGTGCCACCCGAGGGCAGGGGACGAACACCGGGGAGCTGTTTTTT
TRBV29-1	TRBJ2-7	NA	NA	CSVGRGSYEQYF	TGCAGCGTTGGTCGGGGCTCCTACGAGCAGTACTTC
TRBV10-3	TRBJ1-4	NA	NA	CAIREQLDPGEKLFF	TGTGCCATCAGGGAGCAGCTAGACCCCGGGGAAAAACTGTTTTTT
TRBV9	TRBJ2-3	NA	NA	CASSPLAFSTDTQYF	TGTGCCAGCAGCCCGCTAGCGTTTAGCACAGATACGCAGTATTTT
TRBV18	TRBJ1-2	TRBD1	many	CASSLRGTGGTYGYTF	TGTGCCAGCTCACTACGAGGGACAGGGGGTACCTATGGCTACACCTTC
TRBV2	TRBJ2-4	NA	NA	CASELVAKNIQYF	TGTGCCAGCGAACTGGTAGCCAAAAACATTCAGTACTTC
TRBV6-6	TRBJ2-5	TRBD2	NA	CASNPLAGGLETQYF	TGTGCCAGCAACCCTCTAGCGGGGGGGCTGGAGACCCAGTACTTC
TRBV7-3	TRBJ2-3	TRBD2	NA	CASSLTTSGADTQYF	TGTGCCAGCAGCTTAACGACTAGCGGGGCAGATACGCAGTATTTT
TRBV28	TRBJ1-3	NA	NA	CASSRDTTGNTIYF	TGTGCCAGCAGTCGGGACACAACTGGAAACACCATATATTTT
TRBV27	TRBJ1-6	NA	NA	CASSLAGGKSSYNSPLHF	TGTGCCAGCAGTTTAGCCGGGGGGAAGAGCTCCTATAATTCACCCCTCCACTTT
TRBV11-2	TRBJ2-7	NA	NA	CASSLVNEQYF	TGTGCCAGCAGCTTAGTTAACGAGCAGTACTTC
TRBV4-1	TRBJ2-7	NA	NA	CASSPLGGTLGAKYF	TGCGCCAGCAGCCCACTTGGGGGCACCCTCGGGGCGAAGTACTTC
TRBV19	TRBJ1-2	NA	NA	CASSTYYGYTF	TGTGCCAGTAGTACGTACTATGGCTACACCTTC
TRBV3-1/TRBV3-2	TRBJ2-2	TRBD1	NA	CASSQDRGRRGTGELFF	TGTGCCAGCAGCCAAGACAGGGGGCGAAGGGGGACCGGGGAGCTGTTTTTT
TRBV5-5	TRBJ2-5	TRBD2	NA	CASSTGTSGTWETQYF	TGTGCCAGCAGCACTGGGACTAGCGGGACCTGGGAGACCCAGTACTTC
TRBV5-5	TRBJ1-5	TRBD1	few	CASSLQGDQPQHF	TGTGCCAGCAGCTTGCAGGGGGATCAGCCCCAGCATTTT
TRBV4-2	TRBJ1-6	NA	NA	CASSQDSNTYSPLHF	TGTGCCAGCAGCCAAGATTCGAACACCTATTCACCCCTCCACTTT
TRBV19	TRBJ1-5	NA	NA	CASSKTLLGSNQPQHF	TGTGCCAGTAGCAAAACCCTTCTTGGCAGCAATCAGCCCCAGCATTTT
TRBV23-1	TRBJ2-3	NA	NA	CASSPQCYSGSTDTQYF	TGCGCCAGCAGTCCACAATGTTATAGCGGAAGCACAGATACGCAGTATTTT
TRBV23-1	TRBJ1-6	TRBD1	NA	CASSHDRGRDEKSPLHF	TGCGCCAGCAGTCATGACAGGGGGCGCGATGAAAAATCACCCCTCCACTTT
TRBV5-1	TRBJ2-1	TRBD2	NA	CASSSLHLGLALNEQFF	TGCGCCAGCAGCTCCCTCCACTTAGGACTAGCCCTCAATGAGCAGTTCTTC
TRBV4-1	TRBJ2-7	TRBD1	NA	CASSQGQGKLYEQYF	TGCGCCAGCAGCCAAGGACAGGGGAAATTATACGAGCAGTACTTC
TRBV6-5	TRBJ2-5	NA	NA	CASSYRSEETQYF	TGTGCCAGCAGTTATAGGAGTGAAGAGACCCAGTACTTC
TRBV7-3	TRBJ2-2	NA	NA	CASSLTYRVITGELFF	TGTGCCAGCAGCTTAACGTACCGGGTTATTACCGGGGAGCTGTTTTTT
TRBV5-1	TRBJ1-4	TRBD1	NA	CASSTTGSLNEKLFF	TGCGCCAGCAGCACGACAGGGTCCCTAAATGAAAAACTGTTTTTT
TRBV24-1	TRBJ1-1	NA	NA	CATSDPNGNTEAFF	TGTGCCACCAGTGACCCGAACGGGAACACTGAAGCTTTCTTT